The 28 T cell receptor beta chains listed next were all sequenced from one sample in a study of T-cell reconstitution after alpha-beta-depleted transplantation in children. Unique molecular identifiers were incorporated into the prepared TCRbeta library. One entry per CDR3 protein results from TCRdb running MiXCR on the PCR reads. Of 200,000 to 250,000 distinct CDR3 sequences in the sample, approximately 10% were seen once. This specimen consisted of PBMCs, obtained before TCRalphabeta/CD19-depleted stem cell transplant. The receptors come from a child younger than two with acute myeloid leukemia, due to receive a stem cell transplant.

The table lists this clonotype with many counts. The V gene is TRBV2, the J gene TRBJ2-7; no clear D gene. CDR1 and CDR2 (germline): SNHLY, FYNNEI. Trimming took 5 bases from V and 7 from J, leaving 12 bases between them. The CDR3 has 12 residues. This CDR3 is CASSSPGLEQYF. CDR3 in DNA: TGTGCCAGCAGTTCACCGGGTTTGGAGCAGTACTTC.

At least ten counts were recorded for this clonotype. CDR3 sequence (DNA): TGTGCCAGCACCTTCCGGGAGGGAGAGACCCAGTACTTC. Its protein is CASTFREGETQYF. The rearrangement uses TRBV12-3 or TRBV12-4 and TRBJ2-5; 8 bases align to TRBD2. The junction had 5 bases not matched to a gene; V was cut back by 7 bases and J by 4 bases. The CDR3 contains 13 residues.

About this clonotype: Compared with germline, one end of the junction differs, possibly owing to a read error. The V call is TRBV10-3, the J call TRBJ2-7; D tentatively fits TRBD1 or TRBD2 (5 bases each). The CDR3 is made up of 14 amino acids. Per germline, CDR1 ENHRY and CDR2 SYGVKD. CDR3 bases: TGTGCCGTCAGTTCCCTCGGGACCGCCTACGAGCAGCACTTC. Its translation: CAVSSLGTAYEQHF.

This clonotype was picked up many times. The rearrangement joins TRBV2 to TRBJ2-1; D possibly uses TRBD1 or TRBD2 (5 bases each). Germline CDR1 reads SNHLY; CDR2 reads FYNNEI. Trimming left V 2 bases short and J 3 bases short, with 14 bases between. The CDR3 sequence is 16 residues long. CDR3: CASSESGTILYNEQFF. The CDR3 nucleotides are TGTGCCAGCAGTGAAAGTGGGACCATCCTCTACAATGAGCAGTTCTTC.

This clonotype was counted ten times or more. The chain carries TRBV20-1 and TRBJ2-2; D gene uncertain. V was pared by 0 bases and J by 3 bases, with 8 bases between. The CDR3 loop spans 14 amino acids. Germline V gene sequence: CDR1 DFQATT, CDR2 SNEGSKA (reference sequence). The CDR3 here is CSARDAIYTGELFF. For the CDR3, the DNA is TGCAGTGCTAGAGATGCTATCTACACCGGGGAGCTGTTTTTT.

This clonotype has ten or more counts. The rearrangement joins TRBV28 to TRBJ2-7; no firm D call. Germline CDR1 MDHEN, CDR2 SYDVKM. The CDR3 covers 12 residues. V was trimmed by 6 bases and J by 2 bases, leaving 8 bases between them. The CDR3 region has the DNA TGTGCCAGCAGCCCTAGACCCTACGAGCAGTACTTC. Its translation is CASSPRPYEQYF. Using reference TRBV28 and TRBJ2-7 for the parts outside the CDR3, the full variable domain is DVKVTQSSRYLVKRTGEKVFLECVQDMDHENMFWYRQDPGLGLRLIYFSYDVKMKEKGDIPEGYSVSREKKERFSLILESASTNQTSMYLCASSPRPYEQYFGPGTRLTVT.

In this sample, this clonotype turned up many times. This chain's CDR3 is CSARGARTGTDTQYF. The DNA for the CDR3 is TGCAGTGCTAGAGGGGCTCGGACCGGCACAGATACGCAGTATTTT. J is TRBJ2-3 and V is TRBV20-1, with D unclear. The V and J ends lost 1 base and 1 base respectively, with 12 bases between them. The CDR3 sequence is 15 residues long. From germline, CDR1 is DFQATT and CDR2 SNEGSKA (reference sequence).

At least ten counts were recorded for this clonotype. This chain links TRBV7-3 with TRBJ2-1; a weak D match, TRBD2 (7 bases). V lost 5 bases to trimming and J lost 10 bases, with 21 bases between them. This CDR3 has 15 residues. CDR1 SGHTA and CDR2 FQGTGA come from the germline V gene. CDR3 coding DNA: TGTGCCAGCAGCGCACGACTCGCGGGGGCGGGGGAGCAGTTCTTC. As protein: CASSARLAGAGEQFF.

The table lists this clonotype with many counts. This chain uses TRBV6-5 with TRBJ1-6; the D gene is possibly TRBD1 (5 bases). The germline CDR1 and CDR2 sequences are MNHEY and SVGAGI. This CDR3 has 15 amino acids. V lost 0 bases, J lost 8 bases, and 11 bases lay in between. CDR3: CASSYSMGGDSPLHF. CDR3 in DNA: TGTGCCAGCAGTTACTCGATGGGAGGGGATTCACCCCTCCACTTT.

This clonotype was counted many times. The V and J genes are TRBV5-1 and TRBJ2-6; D gene ambiguous. V lost 1 base and J lost 0, with 8 bases in between. The CDR3 consists of 16 residues. Germline assignment: CDR1 SGHRS and CDR2 YFSETQ. In nucleotides, the CDR3 is TGCGCCAGCAGCTTGCGGGCGAGCTCTGGGGCCAACGTCCTGACTTTC. It codes for CASSLRASSGANVLTF.

This clonotype came up a few times. CDR3: CSVQGGGGPEQYF. CDR3 bases: TGCAGCGTCCAAGGAGGGGGGGGGCCCGAGCAGTACTTC. This chain joins TRBV29-1 and TRBJ2-7; TRBD2 is a possible D gene (7 bases). V shed 6 bases and J shed 6 bases, with 18 bases lying between them. The CDR3 runs to 13 residues. The germline CDR1 and CDR2 sequences are SQVTM and ANQGSEA.

This clonotype was counted many times. CDR3 residues: CASSPEGFEAFF. CDR3 bases: TGTGCCAGCTCACCTGAGGGGTTCGAAGCTTTCTTT. The rearrangement links TRBV18 to TRBJ1-1; D is possibly TRBD1 (5 bases). V was pared by 3 bases and J by 8 bases, with 10 bases between. Germline V gene data show CDR1 as KGHSH and CDR2 as LQKENI. The CDR3 has 12 residues.

This clonotype was picked up many times. The gene calls are TRBV15 and TRBJ1-2; D is unresolved. This CDR3 is built from 15 residues. V lost 5 bases and J 3 bases, leaving 16 bases between the germline ends. Germline CDR1 LNHNV, CDR2 YYDKDF (reference sequence). CDR3 nucleotide sequence: TGTGCCACCAGCGACAACTCATTCCCCTACTATGGCTACACCTTC. Its translation: CATSDNSFPYYGYTF.

This clonotype was found many times. The gene calls are TRBV12-3 or TRBV12-4 and TRBJ1-4; D remains unclear. The CDR3 has 13 amino acids. V was pared by 6 bases and J by 8 bases, with 13 bases between. The CDR3 DNA sequence: TGTGCCAGCAGCCCCGGACCTATCGAAAAACTGTTTTTT. Its translation is CASSPGPIEKLFF.

This clonotype came up many times. The chain carries TRBV20-1 and TRBJ1-1; D perhaps matches TRBD1 (6 bases). Germline loops: CDR1 DFQATT, CDR2 SNEGSKA (reference sequence). The V end was cut by 7 bases, the J end by 3 bases, with 15 bases between. CDR3 size: 13 residues. The CDR3: CSGRAGADTEAFF. CDR3 DNA: TGCAGTGGGCGGGCGGGGGCCGACACTGAAGCTTTCTTT.

V is TRBV27 and J is TRBJ2-5; 7 nucleotides line up with TRBD1. This CDR3 has 17 residues. The V and J ends lost 7 bases and 0 bases, in that order; junction bases with no gene match: 14. Germline V gene sequence: CDR1 MNHEY, CDR2 SMNVEV (reference sequence). The CDR3 bases are TGTGCCAGCACCCGGACAGGATTATTTGGGTACCAAGAGACCCAGTACTTC. Protein product: CASTRTGLFGYQETQYF.

This clonotype was detected many times. The CDR3 DNA reads TGTGCCAGCAGCCTCGGGGGGGAAAACATTCAGTACTTC. As protein: CASSLGGENIQYF. This rearrangement joins TRBV12-3 or TRBV12-4 to TRBJ2-4; 8 nucleotides agree with TRBD2. Trimming took 6 bases from V and 5 from J; bases not matched to a gene: 3. This CDR3 has 13 amino acids.

This clonotype came up many times. The chain combines TRBV29-1 with TRBJ2-1; TRBD2 agrees at 11 bases. Germline-derived CDR1 and CDR2 are SQVTM and ANQGSEA. The V and J ends lost 6 bases and 1 base, in that order; junction bases with no gene match: 5. The CDR3 sequence is 15 residues long. Here the CDR3 DNA reads TGCAGCGTGCCTAGCGGGGGGCCTTCCTACAATGAGCAGTTCTTC. Translation: CSVPSGGPSYNEQFF.

This clonotype came up many times. The V gene is TRBV7-2, the J gene TRBJ2-2; 8 nucleotides match TRBD2. This CDR3 contains 13 residues. From germline, CDR1 is SGHTA and CDR2 FQGNSA. The V segment lost 3 bases and the J segment 6 bases; nucleotides outside the gene matches: 0. The CDR3 loop reads CASSFGGAGELFF. The CDR3 bases are TGTGCCAGCAGCTTCGGGGGGGCCGGGGAGCTGTTTTTT. The full variable domain, rest sourced from reference TRBV7-2 and TRBJ2-2, is GAGVSQSPSNKVTEKGKDVELRCDPISGHTALYWYRQSLGQGLEFLIYFQGNSAPDKSGLPSDRFSAERTGGSVSTLTIQRTQQEDSAVYLCASSFGGAGELFFGEGSRLTVL.

This clonotype was picked up many times. The J gene is TRBJ1-1, the V gene TRBV12-3 or TRBV12-4; the D gene is possibly TRBD1 (5 bases). Trimming took off 7 bases at V and 1 base at J, with 16 bases between the two ends. CDR3 size: 15 residues. The chain's CDR3 is CASKAWERGNTEAFF. CDR3 nucleotides: TGTGCCAGCAAGGCCTGGGAGAGGGGGAACACTGAAGCTTTCTTT.

In regard to this clonotype: The conserved final phenylalanine or tryptophan is absent from the CDR3, which likely points to a read error. The chain has TRBV20-1 and TRBJ1-1, with unresolved D. The germline V gene encodes CDR1 DFQATT and CDR2 SNEGSKA (reference sequence). The CDR3 spans 14 residues. Trimming removed 5 bases from V and 5 bases from J, with 18 bases in between. The CDR3 here is CSAHPGGIGTEAFL. CDR3 DNA sequence: TGCAGTGCTCACCCTGGAGGGATAGGTACTGAAGCTTTCTTA.

There are a few counts of this clonotype. V and J are TRBV5-1 and TRBJ2-2; TRBD1 matches 9 bases. The V and J ends lost 4 bases and 7 bases, in that order; junction bases with no gene match: 5. Germline V gives CDR1 SGHRS, CDR2 YFSETQ. The CDR3 totals 14 residues. The CDR3 sequence is CASSEQGAIGELFF. In nucleotides, the CDR3 is TGCGCCAGCAGCGAACAGGGGGCAATCGGGGAGCTGTTTTTT.

This clonotype was detected many times. The rearrangement uses TRBV5-8 and TRBJ1-4; D not certain. Trimming removed 1 base at V and 4 bases at J, with 14 bases between. In germline, CDR1 is SGHTS, CDR2 YDEGEE. CDR3 length equals 16 residues. CDR3 amino acids: CASSLSRISVNEKLFF. CDR3 DNA sequence: TGTGCCAGCAGCTTGAGCCGAATATCGGTTAATGAAAAACTGTTTTTT.

This clonotype was seen a handful of times. This chain links TRBV5-1 with TRBJ2-6; D remains unclear. The CDR3 is 14 residues long. V gave up 9 bases and J gave up 0 bases, with 10 bases separating them. Germline V CDR1 and CDR2: SGHRS, YFSETQ. The CDR3 region is CATTDGSGANVLTF. The CDR3, as DNA: TGCGCCACCACGGACGGCTCTGGGGCCAACGTCCTGACTTTC.

This clonotype was observed a few times. This chain connects TRBV23-1 to TRBJ1-6, with no clear D. TRBV23-1 carries the ORF label, with uncertain function. The CDR3 runs to 16 residues. V gave up 7 bases and J gave up 1 base, with 14 bases separating them. CDR3 region: CASNPRVLSYNSPLHF. The CDR3 DNA sequence: TGCGCCAGCAATCCGAGGGTTCTATCCTATAATTCACCCCTCCACTTT.

This clonotype was seen many times. This chain uses TRBV5-1 with TRBJ2-1, with D uncertain. The germline V and J ends were trimmed by 3 bases and 9 bases, with 7 bases remaining between them. The CDR3 runs to 11 residues. Germline V gives CDR1 SGHRS, CDR2 YFSETQ. The CDR3 loop is CASSSAGEQFF. As DNA, the CDR3 is TGCGCCAGCAGCTCCGCCGGTGAGCAGTTCTTC.

To note about this clonotype: This may be a read error, as it is one base from a much larger clone. The chain is built from TRBV7-9 and TRBJ2-1; no firm D call. CDR1 and CDR2 (germline): SEHNR, FQNEAQ (reference sequence). This CDR3 comprises 13 residues. CDR3: CTSSLIYDNEQFF. CDR3 nucleotides: TGTACCAGCAGCTTAATCTACGACAATGAGCAGTTCTTC.

This clonotype was seen repeatedly, ten times or more. The chain links TRBV9 to TRBJ1-1, with TRBD1 matching over 7 bases. Unmatched junction bases numbered 3, after V lost 0 bases and J lost 1 base. The CDR3 sequence is 15 residues long. Germline V gives CDR1 SGDLS, CDR2 YYNGEE. CDR3 amino acids: CASSVATGKNTEAFF. CDR3 DNA: TGTGCCAGCAGCGTAGCGACAGGGAAGAACACTGAAGCTTTCTTT.